This TCR beta chain appears in the sequencing data of a study of blood T cell repertoires in COVID-19. Study in general: The United States, Italy and Spain supplied acute and convalescent COVID-19 samples. T cells, B-cell-depleted T cells, or PBMCs provided the cDNA or gDNA that served as material.

The authors' processing: Estimation of nucleated cell counts relied on the amplification of reference gene primers. Sequencing was performed with immunoSEQ multiplex PCR; in TCRdb, only in-frame clones are kept and a portion is missing. That table gives V, J and clone size, and the DNA gave D and trimming. The data show about 140,000 clones, with over 80% seen just once and roughly 1.6% held by the top ten. The CDR3 is made up of 13 amino acids. Trimming left V 1 base short and J 3 bases short, with 4 bases between. This clone was observed once. The specimen sequenced was peripheral blood. This clonotype originated in a human donor in a cohort sampled during active COVID-19. V gene TRBV12-3 or TRBV12-4 combines with J gene TRBJ2-1; D unresolved. The DNA for the CDR3 is TGTGCCAGCAGTTTAGGAGACTACAATGAGCAGTTCTTC. Its translation: CASSLGDYNEQFF.